Listed below are T cell receptor beta chains from one sample, sequenced in a study of shared clonotypes between healthy human individuals. Only in-frame clones appear in the TCRdb table, and some are missing; sequencing was by immunoSEQ multiplex PCR. The table has a few hundred thousand clones, over 75% seen once; the top ten hold roughly 16%. Sequencing was carried out using memory CD8+ T cells sorted from blood. The receptors derive from a man aged 18 to 30 in good health. Each CDR3 is given with its conserved first and last residue. Fields, in order: CDR3 length, clone size, V gene, J gene, D gene, CDR3 DNA, CDR3 protein. D genes are given only for firm matches. Rows give clone size only sometimes, using once, few, many, or a class for an expanded clone.

>15|many|TRBV18|TRBJ1-5|TRBD1
TGTGCCAGCTCACTCGGGACAGGGGCCCTTCAGCCCCAGCATTTT
CASSLGTGALQPQHF
>15|-|TRBV6-5|TRBJ2-7|TRBD1
TGTGCCAGCAGTCGCGGACAGGGGGGTTTGTACGAGCAGTACTTC
CASSRGQGGLYEQYF
>15|-|TRBV28|TRBJ1-2|TRBD1
TGTGCCAGCAGTTCTACAGGGGCTCTAGACTATGGCTACACCTTC
CASSSTGALDYGYTF
>12|-|TRBV7-9|TRBJ2-3|TRBD2
TGTGCCAGCGGGAGGGGCACAGATACGCAGTATTTT
CASGRGTDTQYF
>15|-|TRBV27|TRBJ2-7|-
TGTGCCAGCAGTTTATCACGCCCTCCGGCCGACGAGCAGTACTTC
CASSLSRPPADEQYF
>15|-|TRBV2|TRBJ2-7|-
TGTGCCAGCAGTGATAAAACAGGGATCACCTACGAGCAGTACTTC
CASSDKTGITYEQYF
>14|-|TRBV5-6|TRBJ2-3|-
TGTGCCAGCAGCTTGGGATCGTACACAGATACGCAGTATTTT
CASSLGSYTDTQYF
>16|-|TRBV7-9|TRBJ2-5|TRBD2
TGTGCCAGCAGCTCGGCGGGACTAGCGGGAAGAGAGGCCCAGTACTTC
CASSSAGLAGREAQYF
>17|few|TRBV9|TRBJ2-3|TRBD2
TGTGCCAGCAGCGCCCCCGGGACTAGCGGGGTTACAGATACGCAGTATTTT
CASSAPGTSGVTDTQYF
>17|many|TRBV28|TRBJ1-6|TRBD1
TGTGCCAGCAGTCCCCCTGTTACGGGGACAGGGGATTCACCCCTCCACTTT
CASSPPVTGTGDSPLHF
>13|-|TRBV5-6|TRBJ2-3|-
TGTGCCAGCAGCACCGACTTTACAGATACGCAGTATTTT
CASSTDFTDTQYF
>14|many|TRBV7-8|TRBJ2-7|TRBD1
TGTGCCAGCAGCTCCCGGGACAGGGTCTACGAGCAGTACTTC
CASSSRDRVYEQYF
>15|once|TRBV7-9|TRBJ1-3|-
TGTGCCAGCAGCTTAGTATCGGGATCTGGAAACACCATATATTTT
CASSLVSGSGNTIYF
>15|-|TRBV10-2|TRBJ1-2|-
TGCGCCAGCAGTGAGGGGGTGGGGGCTAACTATGGCTACACCTTC
CASSEGVGANYGYTF
>15|few|TRBV6-1|TRBJ2-5|-
TGTGCCAGCAGTGGGGGGGACGTGCCCCAAGAGACCCAGTACTTC
CASSGGDVPQETQYF
>13|-|TRBV18|TRBJ2-7|-
TGTGCCAGCTCACCGTCGGCCTTCTACGAGCAGTACTTC
CASSPSAFYEQYF
>14|-|TRBV10-1|TRBJ2-7|TRBD1
TGCGCCAGCGGATCCCAGGGGGCCAGCTACGAGCAGTACTTC
CASGSQGASYEQYF
>14|few|TRBV7-9|TRBJ2-3|-
TGTGCCAGCAGCGGCTGGGAGGATTCGGATACGCAGTATTTT
CASSGWEDSDTQYF
>16|few|TRBV14|TRBJ2-4|TRBD2
TGTGCCAGCAGCCAGAGCGGGGGGGCAGCCAAAAACATTCAGTACTTC
CASSQSGGAAKNIQYF
>12|few|TRBV10-2|TRBJ1-1|-
TGCGCCAGCAGTGAACCGCCAGGATCGGCTTTCTTT
CASSEPPGSAFF
>16|many|TRBV7-9|TRBJ2-5|TRBD2
TGTGCCAGCAGCTTAGCGCCCAGCGGGGGGGCGGAGACCCAGTACTTC
CASSLAPSGGAETQYF
>16|-|TRBV5-4|TRBJ1-1|-
TGTGCCAGTATTAGAGTGGAGGAAGGGGTGAACACTGAAGCTTTCTTT
CASIRVEEGVNTEAFF
>13|-|TRBV29-1|TRBJ2-5|-
TGCAGCGTTGAACTCGGGTTCCAAGAGACCCAGTACTTC
CSVELGFQETQYF
>14|-|TRBV6-6|TRBJ1-2|TRBD1
TGTGCCAGCGGGTCGTTGGAGGGGGCATTAGGCTACACCTTC
CASGSLEGALGYTF
>15|-|TRBV11-2|TRBJ2-7|TRBD1
TGTGCCAGCAGCCAATCCGGGACAGGGCGTTACGAGCAGTACTTC
CASSQSGTGRYEQYF
>14|-|TRBV29-1|TRBJ2-1|-
TGCAGCACCCGGGAAGGGAGTCCCTACAATGAGCAGTTCTTC
CSTREGSPYNEQFF
>12|-|TRBV10-3|TRBJ2-1|-
TGTGCCATCAGCGCTCAGGACAATGAGCAGTTCTTC
CAISAQDNEQFF
>12|once|TRBV6-5|TRBJ2-2|-
TGTGCCAGCAGTTTCAGCGCCGGGGAGCTGTTTTTT
CASSFSAGELFF
>16|-|TRBV5-4|TRBJ2-5|-
TGTGCCAGCAGCGAGGCGACAGGTTATGGTCTAGAGACCCAGTACTTC
CASSEATGYGLETQYF
>12|-|TRBV7-2|TRBJ2-7|TRBD1
TGTGCCAGCAGCTACGACAGGGGAGAGCAGTACTTC
CASSYDRGEQYF
>16|once|TRBV4-3|TRBJ2-7|-
TGCGCCAGCAGCCAAGTCCTTACTCTGGAGACCTACGAGCAGTACTTC
CASSQVLTLETYEQYF
>11|-|TRBV6-5|TRBJ1-2|-
TGTGCCAGCTCCCTGGGTGATGGCTACACCTTC
CASSLGDGYTF
>15|once|TRBV5-6|TRBJ1-3|-
TGTGCCAGCAGCCTGTTTGGAGTCTCTGGAAACACCATATATTTT
CASSLFGVSGNTIYF
>13|-|TRBV4-3|TRBJ2-3|-
TGCGCCAGCAGGGGCGGGTTTACAGATACGCAGTATTTT
CASRGGFTDTQYF
>16|-|TRBV6-5|TRBJ1-1|-
TGTGCCAGCAGTTCTGAGCCGGGGACCCATTTCACTGAAGCTTTCTTT
CASSSEPGTHFTEAFF
>16|few|TRBV7-9|TRBJ1-2|TRBD1
TGTGCCAGCAGCGCGAACACAGGGGATATTAACTATGGCTACACCTTC
CASSANTGDINYGYTF
>15|-|TRBV5-1|TRBJ2-7|-
TGCGCCAGCAGCCCCCTCGCGGTGGGCTCCTACGAGCAGTACTTC
CASSPLAVGSYEQYF
>14|-|TRBV6-1|TRBJ2-7|TRBD2
TGTGCCAGCAGTGGGCTAGCGGGTCGCTACGAGCAGTACTTC
CASSGLAGRYEQYF
>16|-|TRBV28|TRBJ2-7|-
TGTGCCAGCAGCTCCCCCGTGGAGGGGACACCCTACGAGCAGTACTTC
CASSSPVEGTPYEQYF
>14|-|TRBV2|TRBJ2-7|-
TGTGCCAGCAGGGGAAACAGGGAGACCTACGAGCAGTACTTC
CASRGNRETYEQYF
>17|-|TRBV9|TRBJ1-3|-
TGTGCCAGCAGCGTAGGACCAGGCCTAAATTCTGGAAACACCATATATTTT
CASSVGPGLNSGNTIYF
>16|once|TRBV10-2|TRBJ1-4|-
TGCGCCAGCAGCCGCACCCCCAGTCTAACTAATGAAAAACTGTTTTTT
CASSRTPSLTNEKLFF
>16|few|TRBV4-1|TRBJ1-2|-
TGCGCCAGCAGCCAAGGGGGAGGCAGGGCGAACTATGGCTACACCTTC
CASSQGGGRANYGYTF
>17|-|TRBV19|TRBJ2-1|TRBD2
TGTGCCAGTAGTATAGATTTGGCTAGCGGGACCTACAATGAGCAGTTCTTC
CASSIDLASGTYNEQFF
>13|once|TRBV7-9|TRBJ2-3|-
TGTGCCAGCAGTCTTAAGAGCACAGATACGCAGTATTTT
CASSLKSTDTQYF